Sequencing of this T cell receptor beta chain was carried out in a study of Ad26.COV2.S vaccination and SARS-CoV-2 variants. Comments on this clone: Its matching antigen is unknown.

Germline loops: CDR1 SNHLY, CDR2 FYNNEI. The CDR3 is 13 amino acids. Between the trimmed V and J ends, which lost 3 bases and 2 bases, there was a span of 8 bases. Points from the study as a whole: The breadth of spike-specific CD8+ and CD4+ T cell responses after vaccination was reportedly substantial.

The treatment here: some 20 received Ad26.COV2.S at low or high dose, single or two shots; roughly five received placebo; per-sample allocation not given. Repertoires come from day 63 after the first vaccine or placebo injection. The assay was immunoSEQ multiplex PCR, and TCRdb's table has in-frame clones only and misses some. The sample contains 240,000 or so clones, roughly 90% of which appear only once. The source was peripheral blood, collected in a trial of Ad26.COV2.S vaccine versus placebo. The J gene is TRBJ2-7, the V gene TRBV2, with D possibly TRBD1 on 5 matching bases. This TCR derives from a person between 18 and 65 years old who received the Ad26.COV2.S COVID-19 vaccine or a placebo. The chain's CDR3 is CASSDQGTYEQYF. CDR3 bases: TGTGCCAGCAGTGATCAGGGAACCTACGAGCAGTACTTC.